This TCR beta chain was captured in a study of blood T cell repertoires in COVID-19. Study-wide context: The cDNA or gDNA used as material had been derived from T cells, B-cell-depleted T cells, or PBMCs.

Assay: immunoSEQ multiplex PCR; the TCRdb copy retains only in-frame clones and omits some. The sample yields about 94,000 clones, about four fifths seen once. Germline V gene sequence: CDR1 LGHDT, CDR2 YNNKEL (reference sequence). The CDR3 has 14 residues. V shed 1 base and J shed 4 bases, with 7 bases lying between them. The chain recombines TRBV3-1 (or the pseudogene TRBV3-2) with TRBJ2-2; D is uncertain. The sample comprised peripheral blood. This TCR was sampled from a human donor in a cohort sampled during active COVID-19. For the CDR3, the DNA is TGTGCCAGCAGCCAAGCGAGTTTCACCGGGGAGCTGTTTTTT. It yields the protein CASSQASFTGELFF.